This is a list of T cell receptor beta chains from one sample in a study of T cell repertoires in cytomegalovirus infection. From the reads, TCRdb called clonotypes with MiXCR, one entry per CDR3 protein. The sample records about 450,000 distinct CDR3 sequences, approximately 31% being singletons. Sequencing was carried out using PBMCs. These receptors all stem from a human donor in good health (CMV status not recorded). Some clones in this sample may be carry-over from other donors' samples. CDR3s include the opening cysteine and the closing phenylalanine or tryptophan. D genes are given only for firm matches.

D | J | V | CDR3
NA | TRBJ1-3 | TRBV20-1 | CSAKRTAGNTIYF
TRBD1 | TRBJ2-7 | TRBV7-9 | CASGGQGAGEQYF
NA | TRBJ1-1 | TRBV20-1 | CSPRAREPLIAFF
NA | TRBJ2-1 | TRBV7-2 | CASSPRAFSDEQFF
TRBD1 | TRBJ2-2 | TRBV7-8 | CASSQRQGSNGELFF
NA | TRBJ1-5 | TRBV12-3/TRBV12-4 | CASSLDRSNLPQHF
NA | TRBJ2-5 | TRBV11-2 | CASSPRPRGLETQYF
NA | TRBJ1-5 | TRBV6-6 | CDSSFRVGQPQHF
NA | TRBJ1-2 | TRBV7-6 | CASSLFGGEGYTF
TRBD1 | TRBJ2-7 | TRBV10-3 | CAISGQGRDSYEQYF
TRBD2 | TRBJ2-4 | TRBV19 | CASSPGTSGGLEGAKNIQYF
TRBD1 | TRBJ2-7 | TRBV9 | CASSVGTASYEQYF
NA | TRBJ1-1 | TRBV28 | CASSYPQGGNTEAFF
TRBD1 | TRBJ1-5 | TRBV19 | CASSIEFQIRNDRAGQPQHF
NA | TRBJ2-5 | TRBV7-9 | CASSPPLLREETQYF
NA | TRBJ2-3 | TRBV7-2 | CASSLDLGRMRTDTQYF
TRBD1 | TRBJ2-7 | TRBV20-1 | CSAIAGTGALQEQYF
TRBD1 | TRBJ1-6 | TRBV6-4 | CASSAGTGGNSPLHF
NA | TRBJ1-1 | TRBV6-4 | CASSYREGTEAFF
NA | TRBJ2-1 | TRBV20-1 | CSARDGGNEQFF
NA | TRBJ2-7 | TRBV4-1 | CASSQDRQGMRSYEQYF
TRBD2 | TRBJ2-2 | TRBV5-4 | CASSPQRESRTGELFF
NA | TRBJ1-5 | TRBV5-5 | CASSLETTRGLNQPQHF
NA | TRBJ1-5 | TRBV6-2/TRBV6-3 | CASTFRNNDPQHF
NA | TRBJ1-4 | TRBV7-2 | CASSLSGPDEKLFF
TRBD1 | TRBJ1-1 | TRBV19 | CASSAQSGTVNTEAFF
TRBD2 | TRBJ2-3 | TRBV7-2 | CASSRTSGETSTDTQYF
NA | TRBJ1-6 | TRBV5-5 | CASSRGGPTNGNSPLHF
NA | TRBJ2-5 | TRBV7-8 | CASSSTLPETQYF
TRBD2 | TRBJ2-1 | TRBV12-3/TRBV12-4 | CASSIAGPPNNEQFF
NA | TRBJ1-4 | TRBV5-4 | CASSIEQGNEKLFF
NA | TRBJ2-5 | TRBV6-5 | CASRPGAQETQYF
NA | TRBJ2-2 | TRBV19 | CASSGGRDAEQNTGELFF
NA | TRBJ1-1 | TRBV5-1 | CASSLAGASPMNTEAFF
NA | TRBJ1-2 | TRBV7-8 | CASSLEVYRDGYTF
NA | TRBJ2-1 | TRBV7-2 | CASSGRYNEQFF
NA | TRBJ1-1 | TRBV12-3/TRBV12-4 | CASFNPINTEAFF
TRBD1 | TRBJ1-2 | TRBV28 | CASSYSRDRAFRYTF
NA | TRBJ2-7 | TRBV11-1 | CASSLAGSAAYF
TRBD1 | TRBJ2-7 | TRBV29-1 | CSVQGVIGGEQYF
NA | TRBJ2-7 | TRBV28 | CASSLSPLHSYEQYF
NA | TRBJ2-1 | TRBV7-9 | CASSFQGQSSYNEQFF
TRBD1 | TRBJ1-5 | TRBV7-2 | CASSEGTGGVPQHF
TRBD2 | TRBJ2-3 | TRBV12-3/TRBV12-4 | CASTPPRGRLAGADTQYF
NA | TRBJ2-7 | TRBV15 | CATSGTPTGDYEQYF
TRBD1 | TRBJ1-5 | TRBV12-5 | CAIGDDRDGNQPQHF
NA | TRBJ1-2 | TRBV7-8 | CASSLSQGNGYTF
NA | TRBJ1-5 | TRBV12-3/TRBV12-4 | CASSHGQLDSNQPQHF
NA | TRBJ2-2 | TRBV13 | CDSSLGFTGELFF
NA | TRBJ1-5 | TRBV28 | CASSLQRGGGLINQPQHF
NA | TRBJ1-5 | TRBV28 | CASSLVGTNQPQHF
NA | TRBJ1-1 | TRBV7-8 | CASSHRGGGITEAFF
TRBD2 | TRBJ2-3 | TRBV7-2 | CASSRGGQGRDTQYF
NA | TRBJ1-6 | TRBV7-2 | CASSLAAGDSSPLHF
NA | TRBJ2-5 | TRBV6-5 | CASSYPGAGETQYF
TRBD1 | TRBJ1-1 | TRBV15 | CASSRYPLDRGPEAFF
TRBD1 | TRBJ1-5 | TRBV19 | CASSGWTGGSNQPQHF
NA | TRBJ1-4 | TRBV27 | CASSRDPGGIGKLFF
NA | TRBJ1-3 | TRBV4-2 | CASRTRDTSGNTIYF